A single T cell receptor (beta chain) is shown here with its context. What it binds is unknown. At one end the junction does not follow the germline gene, possibly because of a read error. Germline V gene lookup returns CDR1 SEHNR and CDR2 FQNEAQ (reference sequence). There are 12 residues in the CDR3. This specimen comes from a study of shared clonotypes between healthy human individuals. Regarding the study as a whole: An effect of sequencing depth on clonotype sharing among donors was expected. The four-donor shared clonotypes exceeded non-shared clonotypes in generation probability, with non-shared ones scoring lower. Sampling was confined to blood; repertoires within tissues likely differ.

The authors distributed each subset's genomic DNA evenly over several immunoSEQ plates. Data came from immunoSEQ multiplex PCR; TCRdb stores just in-frame clones and leaves some out. The sample consists of about 2.3 million clones, less than 95% of them appearing once. The sequence was collected from a man between 18 and 29 years old in good health. Some clones in this sample may be carry-over from other donors' samples. This chain connects TRBV7-9 to TRBJ2-4; TRBD1 matches at 10 bases. Sample: naive CD4+ T cells from PBMCs. Specified subset: CD45RA+ positively selected. DNA of the CDR3: TGTGCCAGCAGCCTGACAGGGGGCCGGAGGAACTTC. Protein: CASSLTGGRRNF.